The source of this T cell receptor (beta chain) is a study of blood T cell repertoires in COVID-19. Per the original methods: Nucleated cell counts were estimated from reference gene primer amplification. TCRdb's table, derived via immunoSEQ multiplex PCR, lists solely in-frame clones and lacks some. For V, J and clone size, that table is used; D and trimming come from the DNA. The sample includes around 310,000 clones, roughly 90% of them seen just once. The V and J ends lost 7 bases and 5 bases respectively, with 20 bases between them. The CDR3 length is 16 residues. CDR1 and CDR2 (germline): MDHEN, SYDVKM.

The TCR sequence derives from a woman aged 40 to 50 with COVID-19, enrolled during active disease. The chain has TRBV28 and TRBJ2-2; TRBD1 is a possible D gene (7 bases). The material sequenced was peripheral blood. This chain's CDR3 is CASTPLVRGRTGELFF. DNA for the CDR3: TGTGCCAGCACCCCCCTCGTCAGGGGGAGGACCGGGGAGCTGTTTTTT.